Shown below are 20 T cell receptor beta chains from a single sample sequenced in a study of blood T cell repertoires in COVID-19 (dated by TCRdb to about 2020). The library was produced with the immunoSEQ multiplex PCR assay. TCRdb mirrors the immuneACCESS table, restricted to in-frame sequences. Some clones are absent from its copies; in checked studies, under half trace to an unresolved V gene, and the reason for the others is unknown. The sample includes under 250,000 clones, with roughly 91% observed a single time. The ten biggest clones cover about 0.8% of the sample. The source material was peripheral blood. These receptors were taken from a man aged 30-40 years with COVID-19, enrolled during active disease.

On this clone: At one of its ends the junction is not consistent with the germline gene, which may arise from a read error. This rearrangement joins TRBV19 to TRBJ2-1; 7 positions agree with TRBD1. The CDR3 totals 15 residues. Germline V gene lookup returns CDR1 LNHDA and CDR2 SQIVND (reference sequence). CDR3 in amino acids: CASTINGQAYNKQFF. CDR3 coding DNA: TGTGCCAGTACCATTAATGGACAGGCCTACAATAAGCAGTTCTTC.

The CDR3 sequence: CASSKSTGKGTDTQYF. The CDR3 DNA follows: TGTGCCAGTAGTAAATCGACAGGGAAGGGCACAGATACGCAGTATTTT. J is TRBJ2-3 and V is TRBV19, with 7 bases that match TRBD1. With V trimmed by 4 bases and J by 1 base, 8 bases remained unmatched. Germline lookup yields CDR1 LNHDA and CDR2 SQIVND (reference sequence). The CDR3 contains 16 residues. Full variable domain (missing parts from reference TRBV19 and TRBJ2-3): DGGITQSPKYLFRKEGQNVTLSCEQNLNHDAMYWYRQDPGQGLRLIYYSQIVNDFQKGDIAEGYSVSREKKESFPLTVTSAQKNPTAFYLCASSKSTGKGTDTQYFGPGTRLTVL.

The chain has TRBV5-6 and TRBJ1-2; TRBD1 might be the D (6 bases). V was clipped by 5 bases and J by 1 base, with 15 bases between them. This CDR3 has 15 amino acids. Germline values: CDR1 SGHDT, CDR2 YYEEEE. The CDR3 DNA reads TGTGCCAGCAGACTTGGGGGCAGTAATAACTATGGCTACACCTTC. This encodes CASRLGGSNNYGYTF. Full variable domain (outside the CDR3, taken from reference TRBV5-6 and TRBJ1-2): DAGVTQSPTHLIKTRGQQVTLRCSPKSGHDTVSWYQQALGQGPQFIFQYYEEEERQRGNFPDRFSGHQFPNYSSELNVNALLLGDSALYLCASRLGGSNNYGYTFGSGTRLTVV.

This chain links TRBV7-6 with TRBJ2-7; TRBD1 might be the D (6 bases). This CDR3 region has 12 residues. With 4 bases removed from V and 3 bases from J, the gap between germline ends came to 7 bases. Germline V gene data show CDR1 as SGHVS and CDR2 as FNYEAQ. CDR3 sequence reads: CASSSQGYEQYF. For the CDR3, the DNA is TGTGCCAGCAGCTCACAGGGCTACGAGCAGTACTTC.

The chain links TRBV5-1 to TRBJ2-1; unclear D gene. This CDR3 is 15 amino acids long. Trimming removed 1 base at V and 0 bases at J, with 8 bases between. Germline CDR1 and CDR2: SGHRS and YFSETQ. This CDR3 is CASSLLSASYNEQFF. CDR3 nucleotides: TGCGCCAGCAGCTTGCTATCCGCCTCCTACAATGAGCAGTTCTTC.

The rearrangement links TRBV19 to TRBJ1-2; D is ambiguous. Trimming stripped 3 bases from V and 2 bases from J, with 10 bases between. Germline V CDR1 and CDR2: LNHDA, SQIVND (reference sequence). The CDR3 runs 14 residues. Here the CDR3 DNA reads TGTGCCAGTAGTATCCCGGCGGCGAACTATGGCTACACCTTC. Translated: CASSIPAANYGYTF.

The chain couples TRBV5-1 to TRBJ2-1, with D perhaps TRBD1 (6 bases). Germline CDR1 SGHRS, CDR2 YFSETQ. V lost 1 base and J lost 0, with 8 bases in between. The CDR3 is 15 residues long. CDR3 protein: CASSLQGNSYNEQFF. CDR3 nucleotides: TGCGCCAGCAGCTTGCAGGGGAACTCCTACAATGAGCAGTTCTTC.

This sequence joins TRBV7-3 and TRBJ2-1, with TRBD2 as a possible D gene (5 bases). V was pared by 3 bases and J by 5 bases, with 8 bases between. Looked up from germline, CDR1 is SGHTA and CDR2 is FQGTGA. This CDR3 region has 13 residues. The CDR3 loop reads CASSFRGNNEQFF. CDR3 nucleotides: TGTGCCAGCAGCTTCCGGGGAAACAATGAGCAGTTCTTC.

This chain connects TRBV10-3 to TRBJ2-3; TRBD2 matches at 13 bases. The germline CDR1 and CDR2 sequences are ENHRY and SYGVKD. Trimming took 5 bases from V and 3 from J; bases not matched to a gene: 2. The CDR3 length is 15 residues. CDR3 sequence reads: CAISRLAGGTDTQYF. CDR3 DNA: TGTGCCATCAGTCGACTAGCGGGAGGAACAGATACGCAGTATTTT.

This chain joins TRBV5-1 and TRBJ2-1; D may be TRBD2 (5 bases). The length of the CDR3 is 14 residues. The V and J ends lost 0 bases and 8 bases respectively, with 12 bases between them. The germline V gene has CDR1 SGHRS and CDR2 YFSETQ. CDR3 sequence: CASSLGRERDEQFF. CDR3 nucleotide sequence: TGCGCCAGCAGCTTGGGGCGAGAGAGGGATGAGCAGTTCTTC.

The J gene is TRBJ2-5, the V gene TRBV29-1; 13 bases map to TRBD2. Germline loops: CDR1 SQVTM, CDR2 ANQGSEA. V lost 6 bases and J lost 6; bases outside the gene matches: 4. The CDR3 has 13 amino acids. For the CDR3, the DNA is TGCAGCGTCCGGACTAGCGGGGGAAAGACCCAGTACTTC. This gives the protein CSVRTSGGKTQYF.

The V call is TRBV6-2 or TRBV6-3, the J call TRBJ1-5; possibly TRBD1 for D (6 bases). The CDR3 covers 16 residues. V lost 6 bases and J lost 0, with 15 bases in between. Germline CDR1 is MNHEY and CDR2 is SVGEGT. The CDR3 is CASSPKTGYSNQPQHF. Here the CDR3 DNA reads TGTGCCAGCAGCCCTAAGACAGGATATAGCAATCAGCCCCAGCATTTT.

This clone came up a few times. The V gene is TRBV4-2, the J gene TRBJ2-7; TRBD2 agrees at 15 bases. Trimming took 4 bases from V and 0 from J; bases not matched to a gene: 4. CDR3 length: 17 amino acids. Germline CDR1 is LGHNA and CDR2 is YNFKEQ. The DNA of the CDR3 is TGTGCCAGCAGCCCCGGGACTAGCGGGGGGAGCTCCTACGAGCAGTACTTC. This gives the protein CASSPGTSGGSSYEQYF.

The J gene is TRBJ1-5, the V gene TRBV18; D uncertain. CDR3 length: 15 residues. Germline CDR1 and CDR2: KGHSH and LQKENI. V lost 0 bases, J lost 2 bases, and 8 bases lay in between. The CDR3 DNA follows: TGTGCCAGCTCACCACCGCGGGGTGGCAATCAGCCCCAGCATTTT. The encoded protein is CASSPPRGGNQPQHF. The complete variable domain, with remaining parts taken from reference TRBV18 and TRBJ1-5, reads NAGVMQNPRHLVRRRGQEARLRCSPMKGHSHVYWYRQLPEEGLKFMVYLQKENIIDESGMPKERFSAEFPKEGPSILRIQQVVRGDSAAYFCASSPPRGGNQPQHFGDGTRLSIL.

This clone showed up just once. CDR3 protein: CASRTGATNEKLFF. The CDR3 DNA is TGTGCCAGCAGGACAGGTGCAACTAATGAAAAACTGTTTTTT. The V and J genes are TRBV27 and TRBJ1-4; D perhaps matches TRBD1 (6 bases). The CDR3 covers 14 residues. V lost 6 bases and J 0 bases, leaving 8 bases between the germline ends. Germline V gene sequence: CDR1 MNHEY, CDR2 SMNVEV (reference sequence). The variable domain in full, with the rest retrieved from reference TRBV27 and TRBJ1-4, is EAQVTQNPRYLITVTGKKLTVTCSQNMNHEYMSWYRQDPGLGLRQIYYSMNVEVTDKGDVPEGYKVSRKEKRNFPLILESPSPNQTSLYFCASRTGATNEKLFFGSGTQLSVL.

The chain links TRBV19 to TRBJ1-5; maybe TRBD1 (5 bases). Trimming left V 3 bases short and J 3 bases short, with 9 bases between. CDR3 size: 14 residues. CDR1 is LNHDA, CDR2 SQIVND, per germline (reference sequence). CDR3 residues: CASSMQGLNQPQHF. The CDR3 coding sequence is TGTGCCAGTAGTATGCAGGGACTCAATCAGCCCCAGCATTTT.

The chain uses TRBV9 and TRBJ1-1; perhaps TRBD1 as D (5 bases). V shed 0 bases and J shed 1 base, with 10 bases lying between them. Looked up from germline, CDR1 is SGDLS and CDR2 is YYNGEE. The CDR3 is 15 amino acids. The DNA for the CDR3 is TGTGCCAGCAGCGTAGACGGGGGTAGGAACACTGAAGCTTTCTTT. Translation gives CASSVDGGRNTEAFF.

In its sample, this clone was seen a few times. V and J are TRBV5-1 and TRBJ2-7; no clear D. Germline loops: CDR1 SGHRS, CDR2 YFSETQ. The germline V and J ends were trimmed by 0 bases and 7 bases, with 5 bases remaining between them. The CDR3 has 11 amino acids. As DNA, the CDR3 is TGCGCCAGCAGCTTGGAACAAGAGCAGTACTTC. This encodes CASSLEQEQYF.

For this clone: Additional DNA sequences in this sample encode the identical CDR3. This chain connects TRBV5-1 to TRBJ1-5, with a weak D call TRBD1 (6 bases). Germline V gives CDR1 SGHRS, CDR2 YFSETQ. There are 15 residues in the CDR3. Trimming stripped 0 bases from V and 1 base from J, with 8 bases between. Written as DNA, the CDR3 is TGCGCCAGCAGCTTGGAAGGACAGAGCAATCAGCCCCAGCATTTT. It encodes CASSLEGQSNQPQHF.

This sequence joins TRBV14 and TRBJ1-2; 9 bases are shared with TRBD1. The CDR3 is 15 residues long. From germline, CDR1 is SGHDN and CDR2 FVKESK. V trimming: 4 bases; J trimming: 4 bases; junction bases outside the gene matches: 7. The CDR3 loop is CASSPQTGGLYGYTF. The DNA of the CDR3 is TGTGCCAGCAGCCCCCAGACAGGGGGTCTCTATGGCTACACCTTC. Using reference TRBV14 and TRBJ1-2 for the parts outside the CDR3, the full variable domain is EAGVTQFPSHSVIEKGQTVTLRCDPISGHDNLYWYRRVMGKEIKFLLHFVKESKQDESGMPNNRFLAERTGGTYSTLKVQPAELEDSGVYFCASSPQTGGLYGYTFGSGTRLTVV.